The subject of this entry is one T cell receptor (beta chain). The data belong to a study of blood T cell repertoires in COVID-19. TCRdb keeps only in-frame clones here, not all; method: immunoSEQ multiplex PCR. The profile shows about 220,000 clones, 84% of them singletons. The germline V gene has CDR1 SEHNR and CDR2 FQNEAQ (reference sequence). The CDR3 length is 16 residues. The V segment lost 4 bases and the J segment 12 bases; nucleotides outside the gene matches: 10. The chain joins TRBV7-9 to TRBJ2-1; TRBD2 matches at 15 bases. This TCR was sampled from a woman aged 55-75 years who had recovered from COVID-19. The material sequenced was peripheral blood. The CDR3 DNA is TGTGCCAGCAGCTCCGGACTAGCGGGGGGGAAAGGTTCGCAGTTCTTC. It is translated as CASSSGLAGGKGSQFF. Complete variable domain (other parts from reference TRBV7-9 and TRBJ2-1): DTGVSQNPRHKITKRGQNVTFRCDPISEHNRLYWYRQTLGQGPEFLTYFQNEAQLEKSRLLSDRFSAERPKGSFSTLEIQRTEQGDSAMYLCASSSGLAGGKGSQFFGPGTRLTVL.